Detailed here is one T cell receptor beta chain. The target antigen is unknown. This specimen belongs to a study of shared clonotypes between healthy human individuals. Data came from immunoSEQ multiplex PCR; TCRdb stores just in-frame clones and leaves some out. Of millions of clones in the sample, about 92% were seen once. The study, taken as a whole, reports: Rarefaction showed that sequencing of sorted subsets was incomplete (despite large depth). With several donors compared, about 5.2% of naive CD4 clonotypes were shared.

Looked up from germline, CDR1 is SGHRS and CDR2 is YFSETQ. V lost 3 bases to trimming and J lost 4 bases; unmatched junction nucleotides: 10. CDR3 size: 17 residues. Terminally differentiated effector memory CD45RA+ cells were left out of the naive CD8 fraction, which was CD45RO-negative and positively selected for CCR7. This rearrangement joins TRBV5-1 to TRBJ2-2, with 9 positions matching TRBD1. This TCR was sampled from a man between 18 and 35 years old in good health. Some clones in this sample may be carry-over from other donors' samples. Sequencing was performed on naive CD8+ T cells from PBMCs. CDR3 residues: CASSSYGTDRGTGELFF. CDR3 DNA: TGCGCCAGCAGCTCGTACGGGACGGACAGGGGCACCGGGGAGCTGTTTTTT.